Listed below are T cell receptor beta chains from one sample, sequenced in a study of CD8+ T cells in alopecia areata. TCRdb's copy holds only in-frame clones and misses some; the assay was immunoSEQ multiplex PCR. The profile covers about 140,000 clones, with 75% to 85% appearing a single time and 20% to 25% taken by the ten largest. The sample in question was CD8+ T cells sorted from blood, obtained at week 4, from a patient treated with tofacitinib. The receptors derive from a human donor with alopecia areata. Both conserved end residues are part of each CDR3. Fields, in order: J gene, D gene, CDR3 length, V gene, clone size, CDR3 protein, CDR3 DNA. The D gene is left open where the match is weak. A clone size is listed for some rows: how often the clone was seen (once, few, many), or a class if it is expanded.

TRBJ1-5,NA,12,TRBV2,NA,CASSEATDAQHF,TGTGCCAGCAGTGAAGCTACGGACGCCCAGCATTTT
TRBJ2-2,NA,15,TRBV15,NA,CATSTEGVPTGELFF,TGTGCCACCAGCACCGAGGGAGTACCCACCGGGGAGCTGTTTTTT
TRBJ1-1,TRBD1,12,TRBV7-6,once,CATGQGDTEAFF,TGTGCCACCGGACAGGGGGACACTGAAGCTTTCTTT
TRBJ2-3,NA,11,TRBV15,once,CATRRGDTQYF,TGTGCCACGCGGAGGGGAGATACGCAGTATTTT
TRBJ2-7,NA,13,TRBV18,NA,CASSDGSSYEQYF,TGTGCCAGCTCAGACGGGAGCTCCTACGAGCAGTACTTC
TRBJ2-1,TRBD1,17,TRBV10-3,NA,CAISAHGTGTANNEQFF,TGTGCCATCAGCGCCCACGGGACCGGGACAGCAAACAATGAGCAGTTCTTC
TRBJ2-1,TRBD1,15,TRBV7-6,NA,CASSSGQGARNEQFF,TGTGCCAGCAGCTCGGGACAGGGGGCGCGGAATGAGCAGTTCTTC
TRBJ2-7,NA,13,TRBV29-1,NA,CSVEDLVGLEQYF,TGCAGCGTTGAAGATCTCGTGGGCTTGGAGCAGTACTTC
TRBJ1-2,TRBD1,13,TRBV6-5,NA,CASSFGTGTGYTF,TGTGCCAGCAGTTTCGGGACAGGGACTGGCTACACCTTC
TRBJ1-1,TRBD1,15,TRBV27,NA,CASSPGTGVWAEAFF,TGTGCCAGCAGTCCCGGGACAGGGGTTTGGGCTGAAGCTTTCTTT
TRBJ2-7,NA,14,TRBV23-1,NA,CASSQSNPTYEQYF,TGCGCCAGCAGTCAATCGAACCCGACCTACGAGCAGTACTTC
TRBJ2-7,TRBD1,15,TRBV10-3,NA,CAISDEGAHGYEQYF,TGTGCCATCAGTGATGAGGGGGCTCATGGTTACGAGCAGTACTTC
TRBJ1-3,NA,17,TRBV4-3,NA,CASSQDTLVTHGNTIYF,TGCGCCAGCAGCCAAGATACTTTGGTAACCCATGGAAACACCATATATTTT
TRBJ2-5,NA,14,TRBV28,NA,CASSLTGLQETQYF,TGTGCCAGCAGTCTAACGGGTCTCCAAGAGACCCAGTACTTC
TRBJ2-7,NA,15,TRBV4-1,once,CASSQGSAVAYEQYF,TGCGCCAGCAGCCAAGGATCCGCGGTAGCCTACGAGCAGTACTTC
TRBJ2-7,TRBD1,14,TRBV30,NA,CAWMRGTGDYEQYF,TGTGCCTGGATGCGGGGGACAGGGGACTACGAGCAGTACTTC
TRBJ2-3,NA,15,TRBV5-6,NA,CASSLAVDVVDTQYF,TGTGCCAGCAGCTTGGCCGTGGACGTCGTAGATACGCAGTATTTT
TRBJ2-7,NA,12,TRBV29-1,NA,CSVSRGSYEQYF,TGCAGCGTCTCTAGGGGCTCCTACGAGCAGTACTTC
TRBJ2-5,TRBD1,15,TRBV7-2,once,CASSPGAGGEETQYF,TGTGCCAGCAGCCCGGGGGCAGGGGGCGAGGAGACCCAGTACTTC
TRBJ2-4,NA,13,TRBV10-3,few,CAISNVGENIQYF,TGTGCCATCTCCAACGTTGGTGAAAACATTCAGTACTTC
TRBJ2-3,NA,15,TRBV9,NA,CASSVGVGSTDTQYF,TGTGCCAGCAGCGTAGGGGTGGGGAGCACAGATACGCAGTATTTT
TRBJ2-2,NA,13,TRBV4-1,once,CASSPRGTGELFF,TGCGCCAGCAGCCCCAGGGGCACCGGGGAGCTGTTTTTT
TRBJ2-5,NA,16,TRBV7-9,NA,CASSLNGGGNQETQYF,TGTGCCAGCAGCTTAAATGGAGGGGGTAACCAAGAGACCCAGTACTTC
TRBJ1-1,TRBD1,15,TRBV19,few,CASSVDRGLNTEAFF,TGTGCCAGTAGTGTCGACAGGGGACTGAACACTGAAGCTTTCTTT
TRBJ2-5,TRBD2,14,TRBV29-1,NA,CSVWAGGSQETQYF,TGCAGCGTTTGGGCGGGGGGTTCCCAAGAGACCCAGTACTTC
TRBJ2-3,NA,14,TRBV27,once,CASSLRTMTDTQYF,TGTGCCAGCAGTTTACGGACAATGACAGATACGCAGTATTTT
TRBJ2-7,NA,13,TRBV9,NA,CASSVEAGVEQYF,TGTGCCAGCAGCGTAGAAGCAGGGGTGGAGCAGTACTTC
TRBJ2-3,NA,13,TRBV27,NA,CASRDGHTDTQYF,TGTGCCAGTAGGGACGGCCACACAGATACGCAGTATTTT
TRBJ2-5,NA,14,TRBV7-6,NA,CASTPTYGHETQYF,TGTGCCAGCACCCCCACCTACGGGCACGAGACCCAGTACTTC
TRBJ2-7,NA,12,TRBV18,NA,CASSPGRNEQYF,TGTGCCAGCTCCCCAGGTAGGAACGAGCAGTACTTC
TRBJ2-7,TRBD2,14,TRBV5-4,NA,CASRTAGGPYEQYF,TGTGCCAGCAGAACAGCGGGGGGGCCCTACGAGCAGTACTTC
TRBJ2-7,NA,13,TRBV29-1,NA,CSVEEFTPYEQYF,TGCAGCGTTGAAGAGTTCACACCCTACGAGCAGTACTTC
TRBJ2-7,TRBD1,16,TRBV7-9,NA,CASSLDWTGHPGEQYF,TGTGCCAGCAGCTTGGACTGGACAGGCCATCCGGGGGAGCAGTACTTC
TRBJ2-3,TRBD1,15,TRBV27,NA,CASSWGQGATDTQYF,TGTGCCAGCAGTTGGGGACAGGGGGCCACAGATACGCAGTATTTT
TRBJ2-4,NA,16,TRBV1,NA,CTSSQEKGRAKNIQYF,TGCACCAGCAGCCAAGAGAAGGGACGAGCCAAAAACATTCAGTACTTC
TRBJ2-7,TRBD1,15,TRBV7-8,NA,CASSLGGRGPYEQYF,TGTGCCAGCAGCTTAGGAGGCAGGGGGCCCTACGAGCAGTACTTC
TRBJ1-1,NA,10,TRBV15,NA,CAIMNTEAFF,TGTGCCATAATGAACACTGAAGCTTTCTTT
TRBJ2-5,NA,16,TRBV7-9,once,CASSSLSPGLGETQYF,TGTGCCAGCAGCTCCCTTTCCCCCGGGCTGGGAGAGACCCAGTACTTC
TRBJ2-5,NA,11,TRBV19,NA,CASSIPETQYF,TGTGCCAGTAGTATTCCAGAGACCCAGTACTTC
TRBJ1-2,NA,13,TRBV21-1,NA,CASSKGGHYGYTF,TGTGCCAGCAGCAAAGGGGGGCACTATGGCTACACCTTC